The T cell receptor (beta chain) under discussion was sequenced for a study of post-analysis software for immune sequencing data. This clonotype was recorded a few times. Its specificity is unknown. The CDR3 totals 14 residues. The germline V gene has CDR1 SQVTM and CDR2 ANQGSEA. The J segment lost 4 bases and the V segment lost 3 bases, leaving 8 bases of the junction unmatched. The TCR beta cDNA libraries contained unique molecular identifiers. Each CDR3 protein gets one entry after TCRdb re-called the PCR reads with MiXCR. The data show roughly 410,000 distinct CDR3 sequences, with approximately 38% seen just once and over 10% held by the top ten. Study-level results: About 5 TRBV segments occurring more often in patients than controls included TRBV5-6, TRBV5-1 and TRBV20-1. Samples made in the same batch grouped tightly together by F measure. Significantly lower normalized Chao1 diversity was found in patients with multiple sclerosis relative to controls.

This clonotype originated in a girl aged 5 to 17 with multiple sclerosis. This rearrangement joins TRBV29-1 to TRBJ2-5, with 7 bases identical to TRBD1. Sequenced material: blood. The CDR3 loop reads CSVELRGPGETQYF. CDR3 sequence (DNA): TGCAGCGTTGAGCTTAGGGGGCCCGGAGAGACCCAGTACTTC.